The source of this T cell receptor (beta chain) is a study of tumor-infiltrating lymphocytes in primary liver carcinoma (dated by TCRdb to 2016 to 2017). Regarding the study in general: Between November 2015 and March 2016, about 5 patients in China with histopathologically diagnosed primary liver carcinoma had surgical resection. Hepatocellular carcinoma (four) or combined HCC and intrahepatic cholangiocarcinoma (one) was present in the five patients, who were three men and two women aged 30 to 69 years. Roughly 3.5 to 8 million productive TCRbeta reads were obtained per sample, and no significant difference in read depth was found between tissue types. A total of about 35 specimens from 5 patients went through TCRbeta repertoire sequencing, namely 25 tumor regions, 5 adjacent noncancerous liver tissues and 5 peripheral blood samples. Tumors of the five patients were stage T1-T3 N0M0 with maximum diameters of roughly 4.2 to 10 cm. Across five regions of each liver tumor, along with adjacent normal tissue and blood, the study brought together TCRbeta repertoire sequencing, expression microarrays and whole-exome sequencing. Reproducibility between technical replicate repertoires was high, with correlation coefficients above 0.95 and mean shared-clone rates about 0.9.

From its cysteine to its phenylalanine, the CDR3 spans 14 amino acids. The only DNA kept is the CDR3, 42 bases in frame from the first base. V is clipped by 7 bases and J by 3 bases, and the sequence between their germline boundaries is 18 bases long. Per the germline V gene, SQVTM is the CDR1 and ANQGSEA is the CDR2. TRIzol reagent was used to extract blood RNA from unsorted whole blood, while the DNeasy Blood & Tissue kit provided the germline DNA. At the time of sampling, the patients were treatment-naive and had chronic HBV infection. Roughly 4 milliliters of peripheral blood were collected into K2EDTA tubes before surgery. Broad study findings and their caveats: A significantly larger repertoire fraction was made up by the top 250 clones in tumors than in blood (p = 0.039). Comparison of CD4+ and CD8+ T cell repertoires was precluded by the use of bulk unsorted samples. Repertoire overlap was found to be higher between tumor regions (mean approximately 35%) than between tumor-adjacent (approximately 17%) or tumor-blood (14%) pairs, consistent with antigen-driven expansion. Only four or five patients were included in the study, and the authors note that the findings should be validated in a larger study. Because only the TCR beta chain was sequenced and unpaired alpha chains were not captured, true repertoire diversity is likely underestimated.

A constant-region primer and ProtoScript II reverse transcriptase were used to reverse-transcribe TCRbeta-specific cDNA from about 500 ng total RNA. Three nested multiplex PCR rounds, following a slightly modified ARM-PCR procedure, were used to build the TCRbeta libraries. Multiplex TRBV1-TRBV30 forward primers and a Cbeta reverse primer were used in the first two PCR rounds, each of which was run for around 9 cycles. Sample barcodes and Illumina adapters were added in a final 25-cycle PCR with Deep VentR polymerase. Before sequencing, amplicons between 200 and 500 bp were purified from gel using a QIAquick gel extraction kit. An Illumina HiSeq 2500 was used to sequence the TCRbeta amplicons, generating 250-bp paired-end reads. In the source study's methods: To recover full CDR3 sequences, reads were quality-trimmed using Trimmomatic v0.33 and paired reads were then merged using FLASH v1.2.11. V, D and J germline segments were assigned to the rearranged TCRbeta sequences by MiGEC v1.2.1b. Clonotype statistics and Shannon-Wiener diversity indices were computed with VDJtools v1.0.0. To cut down on sampling bias, every analysis after diversity analysis relied on just the 250 most abundant clonotypes from each sample. The raw public data were reprocessed by TCRdb itself: fastp quality trimming at Q25, MiXCR clonotype calling, in-frame beta chains only. Each entry merges the rows of one CDR3 protein and shows their most common DNA and genes. TCRdb, not the original authors, processed these V and J calls. Present in this sample are hundreds of thousands of distinct CDR3 sequences, roughly 60% of which were seen just once. The top ten hold about 18% of the sample.

About this clonotype: The clone's antigen remains unknown. A much larger clonotype is one base distant, so this may be a read error.

The source is a woman under 40 with primary liver carcinoma and hepatitis B virus infection. Recombination connected TRBV29-1 to TRBJ1-1, and perhaps TRBD1 as D gene, on 6 matching bases. Sequencing input: peripheral blood. CDR3 reads: CSAGIMAGDTEAFF. The nucleotides are TGCAGCGCCGGGATTATGGCAGGGGACACTGAAGCTTTCTTT.